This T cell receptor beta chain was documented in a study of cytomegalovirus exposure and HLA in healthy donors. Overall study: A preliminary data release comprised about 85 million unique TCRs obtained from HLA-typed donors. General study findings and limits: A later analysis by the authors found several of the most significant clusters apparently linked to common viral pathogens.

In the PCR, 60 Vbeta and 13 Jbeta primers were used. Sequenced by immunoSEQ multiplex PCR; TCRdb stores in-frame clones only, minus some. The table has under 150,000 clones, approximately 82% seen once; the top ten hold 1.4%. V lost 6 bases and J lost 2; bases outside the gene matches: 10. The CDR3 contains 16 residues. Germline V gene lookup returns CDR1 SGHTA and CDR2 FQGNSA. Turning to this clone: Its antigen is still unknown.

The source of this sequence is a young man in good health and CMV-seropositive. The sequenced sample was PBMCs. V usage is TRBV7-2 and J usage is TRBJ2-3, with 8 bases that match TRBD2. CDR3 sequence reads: CASSANQAGATDTQYF. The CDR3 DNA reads TGTGCCAGCAGTGCTAATCAAGCGGGAGCCACAGATACGCAGTATTTT.